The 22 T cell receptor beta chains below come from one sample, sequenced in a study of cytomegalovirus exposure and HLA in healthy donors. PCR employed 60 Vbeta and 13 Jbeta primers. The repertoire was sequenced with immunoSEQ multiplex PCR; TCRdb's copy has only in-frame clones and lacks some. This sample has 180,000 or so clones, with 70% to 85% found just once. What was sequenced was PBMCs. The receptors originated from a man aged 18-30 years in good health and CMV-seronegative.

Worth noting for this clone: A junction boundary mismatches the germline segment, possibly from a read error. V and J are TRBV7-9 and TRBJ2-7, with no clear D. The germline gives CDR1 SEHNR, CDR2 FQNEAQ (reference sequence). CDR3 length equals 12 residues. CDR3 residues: CSSSLTPYEQYF. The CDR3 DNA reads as TGTTCCAGCAGCCTAACCCCCTACGAGCAGTACTTC.

As DNA, the CDR3 is TGTGCCAGTAGTATAGGTACTGACGGGTTCTCCTACGAGCAGTACTTC. The encoded protein is CASSIGTDGFSYEQYF. This sequence joins TRBV19 and TRBJ2-7; D gene ambiguous. This CDR3 is built from 16 residues. The ends were cut back, 1 base at V and 0 bases at J, with 13 bases in the middle. Germline loops: CDR1 LNHDA, CDR2 SQIVND (reference sequence).

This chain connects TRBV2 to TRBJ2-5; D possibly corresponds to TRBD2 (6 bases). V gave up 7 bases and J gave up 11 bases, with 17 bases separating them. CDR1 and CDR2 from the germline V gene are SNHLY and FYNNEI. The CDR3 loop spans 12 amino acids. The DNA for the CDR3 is TGTGCCAGCAAGGCGGACTCGGGGGAGCAGTACTTC. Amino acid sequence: CASKADSGEQYF.

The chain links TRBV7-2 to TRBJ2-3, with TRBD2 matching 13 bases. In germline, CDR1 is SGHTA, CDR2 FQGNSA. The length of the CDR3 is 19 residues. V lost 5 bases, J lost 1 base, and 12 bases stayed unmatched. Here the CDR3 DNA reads TGTGCCAGCAGCCACGGACTAGCGGGAGTCCCAATCGGCACAGATACGCAGTATTTT. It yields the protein CASSHGLAGVPIGTDTQYF.

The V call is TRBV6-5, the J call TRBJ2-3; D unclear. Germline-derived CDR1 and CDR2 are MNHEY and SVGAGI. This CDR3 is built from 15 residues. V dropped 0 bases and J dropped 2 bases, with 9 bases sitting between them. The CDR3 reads CASSYSTAATDTQYF. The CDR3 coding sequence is TGTGCCAGCAGTTACTCGACGGCGGCCACAGATACGCAGTATTTT.

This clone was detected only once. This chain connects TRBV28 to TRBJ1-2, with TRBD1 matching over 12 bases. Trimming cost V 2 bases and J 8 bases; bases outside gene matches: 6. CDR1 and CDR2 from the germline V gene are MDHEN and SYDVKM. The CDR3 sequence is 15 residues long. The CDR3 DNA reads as TGTGCCAGCAGTTTAGTGGGACAGGGGGCTAGGGGCTACACCTTC. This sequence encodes CASSLVGQGARGYTF.

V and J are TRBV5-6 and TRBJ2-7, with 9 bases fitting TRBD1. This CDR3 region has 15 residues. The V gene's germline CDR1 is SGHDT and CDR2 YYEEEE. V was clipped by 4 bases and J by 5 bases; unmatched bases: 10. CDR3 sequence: CASSLQGASLDEQYF. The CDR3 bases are TGTGCCAGCAGCCTACAGGGGGCTAGCTTGGACGAGCAGTACTTC.

This CDR3 reads CASGLKGTPRGETQYF. CDR3 sequence (DNA): TGTGCCAGCGGCTTGAAAGGGACACCGAGAGGAGAGACCCAGTACTTC. The chain recombines TRBV27 with TRBJ2-5; a possible D gene is TRBD1 (6 bases). CDR1 and CDR2 from the germline V gene are MNHEY and SMNVEV (reference sequence). This CDR3 contains 16 residues. The ends were cut back, 8 bases at V and 4 bases at J, with 23 bases in the middle.

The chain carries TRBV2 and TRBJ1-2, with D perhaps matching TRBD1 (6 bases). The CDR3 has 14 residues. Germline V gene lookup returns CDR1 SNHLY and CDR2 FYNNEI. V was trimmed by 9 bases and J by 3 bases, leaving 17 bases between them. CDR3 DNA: TGTGCCAGGAACAGGGACGGGGTTGACTATGGCTACACCTTC. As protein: CARNRDGVDYGYTF.

Written as DNA, the CDR3 is TGTGCCATCAGTGGAGGGACTAGCGGGGCCGATGGGGAGACCCAGTACTTC. Protein product: CAISGGTSGADGETQYF. V and J are TRBV10-3 and TRBJ2-5; 13 bases are a match to TRBD2. The CDR3 loop spans 17 amino acids. The germline gives CDR1 ENHRY, CDR2 SYGVKD. V was clipped by 4 bases and J by 5 bases; unmatched bases: 10.

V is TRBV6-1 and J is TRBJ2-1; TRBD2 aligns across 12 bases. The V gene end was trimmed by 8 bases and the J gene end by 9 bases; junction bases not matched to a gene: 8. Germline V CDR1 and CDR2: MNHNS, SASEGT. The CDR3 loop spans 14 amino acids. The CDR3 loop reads CASSPSGGAVEQFF. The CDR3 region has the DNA TGTGCCAGCTCCCCTAGCGGGGGGGCAGTTGAGCAGTTCTTC.

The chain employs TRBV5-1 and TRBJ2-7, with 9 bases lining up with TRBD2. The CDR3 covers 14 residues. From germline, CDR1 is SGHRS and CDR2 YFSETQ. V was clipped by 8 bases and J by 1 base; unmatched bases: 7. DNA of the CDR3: TGCGCCAGTTGCGTAGCGGGGGATTCCTACGAGCAGTACTTC. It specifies CASCVAGDSYEQYF.

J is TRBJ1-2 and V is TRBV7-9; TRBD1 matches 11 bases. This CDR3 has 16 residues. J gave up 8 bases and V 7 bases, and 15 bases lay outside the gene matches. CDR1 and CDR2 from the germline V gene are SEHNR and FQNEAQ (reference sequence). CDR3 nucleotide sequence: TGTGCCAGCAACACCCCCCGGGGACAGGGGGTTGGAGGCTACACCTTC. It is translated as CASNTPRGQGVGGYTF.

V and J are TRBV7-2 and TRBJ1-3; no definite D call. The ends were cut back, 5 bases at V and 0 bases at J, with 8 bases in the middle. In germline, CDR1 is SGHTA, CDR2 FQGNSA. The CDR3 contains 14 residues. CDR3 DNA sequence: TGTGCCAGCAGCCCGACACCCTCTGGAAACACCATATATTTT. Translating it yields CASSPTPSGNTIYF.

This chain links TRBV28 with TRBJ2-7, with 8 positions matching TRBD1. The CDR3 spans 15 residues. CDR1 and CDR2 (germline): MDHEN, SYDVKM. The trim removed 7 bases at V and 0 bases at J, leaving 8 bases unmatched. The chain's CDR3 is CASTYWDRSSYEQYF. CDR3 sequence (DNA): TGTGCCAGCACCTACTGGGACAGGAGCTCCTACGAGCAGTACTTC.

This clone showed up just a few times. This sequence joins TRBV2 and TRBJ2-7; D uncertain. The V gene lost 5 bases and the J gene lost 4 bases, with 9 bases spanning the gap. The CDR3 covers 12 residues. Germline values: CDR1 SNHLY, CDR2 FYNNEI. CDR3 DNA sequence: TGTGCCAGCAGTTCTATCATGTACGAGCAGTACTTC. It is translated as CASSSIMYEQYF.

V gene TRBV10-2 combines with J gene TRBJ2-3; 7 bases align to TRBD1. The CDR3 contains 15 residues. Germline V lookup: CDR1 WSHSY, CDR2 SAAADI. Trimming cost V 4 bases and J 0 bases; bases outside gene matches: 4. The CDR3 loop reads CASSGTGLSTDTQYF. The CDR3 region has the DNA TGCGCCAGCAGTGGGACAGGCCTTAGCACAGATACGCAGTATTTT.

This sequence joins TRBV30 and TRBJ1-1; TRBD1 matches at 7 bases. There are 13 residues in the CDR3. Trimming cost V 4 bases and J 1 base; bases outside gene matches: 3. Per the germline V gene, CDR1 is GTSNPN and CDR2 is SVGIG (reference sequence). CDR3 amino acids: CAWMTGRNTEAFF. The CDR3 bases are TGTGCCTGGATGACAGGGAGGAACACTGAAGCTTTCTTT.

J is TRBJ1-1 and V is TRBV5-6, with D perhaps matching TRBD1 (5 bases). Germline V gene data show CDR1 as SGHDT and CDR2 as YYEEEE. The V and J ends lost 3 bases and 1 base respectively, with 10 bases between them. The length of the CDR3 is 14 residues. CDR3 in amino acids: CASSSGHKNTEAFF. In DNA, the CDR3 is TGTGCCAGCAGCTCCGGACACAAGAACACTGAAGCTTTCTTT.

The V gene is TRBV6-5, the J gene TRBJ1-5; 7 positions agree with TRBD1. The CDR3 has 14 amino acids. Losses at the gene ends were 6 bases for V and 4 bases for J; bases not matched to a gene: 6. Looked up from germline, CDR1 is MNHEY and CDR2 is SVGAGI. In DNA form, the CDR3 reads TGTGCCAGCAGACCAGGGGGGAGGAATCAGCCCCAGCATTTT. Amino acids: CASRPGGRNQPQHF.

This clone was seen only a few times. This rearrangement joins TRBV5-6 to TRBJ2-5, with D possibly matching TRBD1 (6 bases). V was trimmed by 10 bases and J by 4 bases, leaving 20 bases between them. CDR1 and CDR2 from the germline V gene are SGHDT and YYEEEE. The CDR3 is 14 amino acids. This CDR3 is CAGRTGLGGETQYF. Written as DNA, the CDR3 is TGTGCCGGACGAACAGGGTTAGGTGGAGAGACCCAGTACTTC.

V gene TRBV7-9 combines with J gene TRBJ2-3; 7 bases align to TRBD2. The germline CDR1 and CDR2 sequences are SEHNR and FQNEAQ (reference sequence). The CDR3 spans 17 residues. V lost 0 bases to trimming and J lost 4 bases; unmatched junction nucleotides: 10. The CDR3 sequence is CASSLAASGGGADTQYF. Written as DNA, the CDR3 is TGTGCCAGCAGCTTAGCGGCCTCGGGGGGAGGTGCAGATACGCAGTATTTT.